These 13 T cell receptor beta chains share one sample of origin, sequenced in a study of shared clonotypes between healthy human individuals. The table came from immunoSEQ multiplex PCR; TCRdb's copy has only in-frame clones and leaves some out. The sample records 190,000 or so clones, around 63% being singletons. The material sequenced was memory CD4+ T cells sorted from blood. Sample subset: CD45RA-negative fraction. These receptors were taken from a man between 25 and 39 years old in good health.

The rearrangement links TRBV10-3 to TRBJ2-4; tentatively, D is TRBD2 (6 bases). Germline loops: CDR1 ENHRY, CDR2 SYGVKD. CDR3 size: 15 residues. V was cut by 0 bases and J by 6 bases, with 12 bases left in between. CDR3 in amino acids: CAISESTGAVNIQYF. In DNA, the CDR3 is TGTGCCATCAGTGAGTCGACGGGAGCGGTAAACATTCAGTACTTC.

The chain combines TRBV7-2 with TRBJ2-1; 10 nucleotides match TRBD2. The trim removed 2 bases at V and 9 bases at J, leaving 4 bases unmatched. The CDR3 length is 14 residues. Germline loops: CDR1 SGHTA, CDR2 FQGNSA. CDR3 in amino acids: CASSLMRTSGEQFF. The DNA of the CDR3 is TGTGCCAGCAGCTTAATGAGGACTAGCGGTGAGCAGTTCTTC.

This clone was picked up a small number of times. Here the CDR3 reads CASSKTGGGETQYF. CDR3 bases: TGTGCCAGCAGCAAAACTGGTGGAGGAGAGACCCAGTACTTC. This chain joins TRBV21-1 and TRBJ2-5; no DNA check was done on the table's D call, TRBD2. TRBV21-1 is noted as a pseudogene. The length of the CDR3 is 14 residues.

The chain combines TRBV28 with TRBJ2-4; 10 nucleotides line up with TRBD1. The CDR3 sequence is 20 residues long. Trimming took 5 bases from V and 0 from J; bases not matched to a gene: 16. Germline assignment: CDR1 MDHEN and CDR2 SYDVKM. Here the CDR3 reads CASSLYWTGGNSQAKNIQYF. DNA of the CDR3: TGTGCCAGCAGTCTTTATTGGACAGGGGGAAATTCCCAAGCCAAAAACATTCAGTACTTC.

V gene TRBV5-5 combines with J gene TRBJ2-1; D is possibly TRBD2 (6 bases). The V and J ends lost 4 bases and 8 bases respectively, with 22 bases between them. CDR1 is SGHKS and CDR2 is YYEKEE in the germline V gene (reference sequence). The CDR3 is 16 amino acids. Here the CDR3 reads CASSAGTGSVFDEQFF. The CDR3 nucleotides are TGTGCCAGCAGCGCCGGGACTGGGTCCGTTTTCGATGAGCAGTTCTTC. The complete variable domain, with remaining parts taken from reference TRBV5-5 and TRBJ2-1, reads DAGVTQSPTHLIKTRGQQVTLRCSPISGHKSVSWYQQVLGQGPQFIFQYYEKEERGRGNFPDRFSARQFPNYSSELNVNALLLGDSALYLCASSAGTGSVFDEQFFGPGTRLTVL.

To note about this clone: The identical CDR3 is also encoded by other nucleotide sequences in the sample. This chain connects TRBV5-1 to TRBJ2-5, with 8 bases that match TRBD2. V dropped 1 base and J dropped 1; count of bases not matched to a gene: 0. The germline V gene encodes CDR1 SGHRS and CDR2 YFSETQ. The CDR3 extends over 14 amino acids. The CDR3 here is CASSLTSGQETQYF. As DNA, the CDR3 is TGCGCCAGCAGCTTGACTAGCGGCCAAGAGACCCAGTACTTC.

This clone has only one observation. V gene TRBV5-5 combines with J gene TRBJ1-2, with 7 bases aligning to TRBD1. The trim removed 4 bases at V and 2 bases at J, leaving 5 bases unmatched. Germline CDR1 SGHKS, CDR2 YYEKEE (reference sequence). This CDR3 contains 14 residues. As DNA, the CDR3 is TGTGCCAGCAGCCGCAGGGGACAGAACTATGGCTACACCTTC. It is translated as CASSRRGQNYGYTF.

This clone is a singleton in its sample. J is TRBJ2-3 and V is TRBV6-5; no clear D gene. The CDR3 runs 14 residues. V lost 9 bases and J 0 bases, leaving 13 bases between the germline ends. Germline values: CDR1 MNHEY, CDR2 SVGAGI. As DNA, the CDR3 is TGTGCCAGTAAGGTTCTCGCTAGCACAGATACGCAGTATTTT. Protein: CASKVLASTDTQYF.

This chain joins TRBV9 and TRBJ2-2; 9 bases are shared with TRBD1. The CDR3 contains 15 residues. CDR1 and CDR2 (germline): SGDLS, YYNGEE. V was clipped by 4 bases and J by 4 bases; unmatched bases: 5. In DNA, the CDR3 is TGTGCCAGCAGCATCGGGACAGGGAGCACCGGGGAGCTGTTTTTT. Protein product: CASSIGTGSTGELFF. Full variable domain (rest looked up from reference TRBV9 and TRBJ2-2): DSGVTQTPKHLITATGQRVTLRCSPRSGDLSVYWYQQSLDQGLQFLIQYYNGEERAKGNILERFSAQQFPDLHSELNLSSLELGDSALYFCASSIGTGSTGELFFGEGSRLTVL.

Here the CDR3 reads CASSPQLGSYNEQFF. In nucleotides, the CDR3 is TGTGCCAGCAGCCCCCAACTAGGTTCCTACAATGAGCAGTTCTTC. This chain joins TRBV14 and TRBJ2-1, with D perhaps matching TRBD2 (5 bases). The germline gives CDR1 SGHDN, CDR2 FVKESK. The V and J ends lost 4 bases and 1 base respectively, with 11 bases between them. CDR3 length: 15 amino acids.

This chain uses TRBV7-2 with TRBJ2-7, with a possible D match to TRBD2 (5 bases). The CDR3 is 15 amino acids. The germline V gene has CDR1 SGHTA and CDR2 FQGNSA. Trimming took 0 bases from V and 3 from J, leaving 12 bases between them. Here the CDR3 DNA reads TGTGCCAGCAGCTTAGCCCACGGACGGGACTACGAGCAGTACTTC. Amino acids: CASSLAHGRDYEQYF.

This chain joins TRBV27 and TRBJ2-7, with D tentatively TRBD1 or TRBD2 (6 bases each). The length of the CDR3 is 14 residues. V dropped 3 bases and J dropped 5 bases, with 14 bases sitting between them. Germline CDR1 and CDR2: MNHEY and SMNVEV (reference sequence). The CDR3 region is CASSFRGRSDEQYF. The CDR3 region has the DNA TGTGCCAGCAGTTTTAGGGGGAGGAGCGACGAGCAGTACTTC.

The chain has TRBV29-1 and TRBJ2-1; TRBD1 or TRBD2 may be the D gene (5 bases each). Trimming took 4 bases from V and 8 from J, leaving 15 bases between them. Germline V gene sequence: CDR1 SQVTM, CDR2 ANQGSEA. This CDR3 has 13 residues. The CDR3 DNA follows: TGCAGCGTTGGTGCGCCGGGGCCCGATGAGCAGTTCTTC. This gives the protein CSVGAPGPDEQFF.